These T cell receptor beta chains were read from a single sample in a study of tumor and adjacent non-tumor tissue in lung cancer. A single record per CDR3 protein comes from TCRdb applying MiXCR to the multiplex PCR reads. The sample lists 120,000 to 150,000 distinct CDR3 sequences, around 65% seen once, with about 20% in the top ten. Source material: lung tumor tissue. Receptors originate from a man between 60 and 75 years old with small cell lung cancer. Both conserved end residues are part of each CDR3. D genes are given only for firm matches. Clone size is stated in some rows and not others, as once, few, many or a class when expanded.

V gene	clone size	CDR3 length	J gene	D gene	CDR3 DNA	CDR3 protein
TRBV20-1	many	11	TRBJ1-4	.	TGCAGTGCTCCCGACCGGAAAGAACTGTTTTTT	CSAPDRKELFF
TRBV12-3/TRBV12-4	.	14	TRBJ1-2	TRBD1	TGTGCCAGCTGTTTAGGGGACAGGAGCCATGGCTACACCTTC	CASCLGDRSHGYTF
TRBV20-1	.	15	TRBJ2-3	.	TGCAGTGCTAGATCCCCAAGGTCCAGCACAGATACGCAGTATTTT	CSARSPRSSTDTQYF
TRBV11-2	.	16	TRBJ2-1	TRBD2	TGTGCCAGTAGCTTAACACTGACTAGCGGTTACAAAGAGCAGTTCTTC	CASSLTLTSGYKEQFF
TRBV5-1	.	16	TRBJ2-2	TRBD2	TGCGCCAGCCTACCCGTCGCGGGAGCTAGGACCGGGGAGCCGTTTTTT	CASLPVAGARTGEPFF
TRBV5-1	.	16	TRBJ1-1	.	TGCGCCAGCAGCTTGGGCCTACTACAGGGAAAGACCGAAGCTTTCTTT	CASSLGLLQGKTEAFF
TRBV20-1	.	11	TRBJ2-1	.	TGCAGTACTGAACATCGCGATGAGCAGTCCTTC	CSTEHRDEQSF
TRBV4-1	.	16	TRBJ1-1	.	TGCGCCAGCAGCCAAGATGAACAGCTCATGAACACTGAAGCTTTCTTT	CASSQDEQLMNTEAFF
TRBV29-1	.	15	TRBJ1-3	.	TGCGGCGTTGAAGATAGGTTTGCCTCTGGAAACACCATATATTTT	CGVEDRFASGNTIYF
TRBV20-1	.	15	TRBJ2-7	TRBD2	TGCAGTGCCGGATCCAGGACTAGCGGGAGTACCGAGCAGTACTTC	CSAGSRTSGSTEQYF
TRBV5-6	once	15	TRBJ2-1	TRBD2	TGTGCCAGCAGCTTGCTAATAGCGGGGTACAATGAGCAGTTCTTC	CASSLLIAGYNEQFF
TRBV12-5	.	12	TRBJ2-1	.	TGTGCTAGTGGTTTGGTAGACAATGAGCAGTTCTTC	CASGLVDNEQFF
TRBV29-1	once	13	TRBJ1-5	TRBD1	TGCAGCGCTGGAAGGACAGGGAACCAGCCCCACCATTTT	CSAGRTGNQPHHF
TRBV6-1	.	16	TRBJ2-1	TRBD2	TGTGCCAGCAGGCGGGGTTGGACTAGCTCCTACAATGAGCAGTTATTC	CASRRGWTSSYNEQLF
TRBV12-3/TRBV12-4	.	12	TRBJ1-2	.	TGTGCCAGCAGCCCACTGACCTATGGCGACACCTTC	CASSPLTYGDTF
TRBV5-6	.	15	TRBJ2-6	.	TGTGCCAGCAGCTTAGACAATTGCAGGGCCAACGTCCTTACTTTC	CASSLDNCRANVLTF
TRBV4-1	.	17	TRBJ2-2	TRBD1	TGCGCCAGCAGCCAAGAAGGTCAGGGGGCGGGCACCGGGGAGCTGCTTTTT	CASSQEGQGAGTGELLF
TRBV6-2/TRBV6-3	.	15	TRBJ1-1	.	TGTGCCAGCAGTTTCGGAAAGGGAGCGGGCACTGAAGCTTTCTTT	CASSFGKGAGTEAFF
TRBV11-2	once	11	TRBJ2-3	.	TGTACCATCAGCGCCTTAGATACGCAGTATTTT	CTISALDTQYF
TRBV11-3	.	14	TRBJ1-3	.	TGTGCCAGTAGCCCGGCGGTTTCTGGAAACACCGTATATTTT	CASSPAVSGNTVYF
TRBV20-1	few	14	TRBJ2-7	.	TGCAGTGCTAGACAGGGTCAATCATCATACGATCAGTACTTC	CSARQGQSSYDQYF
TRBV6-1	.	16	TRBJ1-4	.	TGTGCCAGCAGTCACACAGGGAAACCGCCGAATGAAAAACAGTTTTTT	CASSHTGKPPNEKQFF
TRBV20-1	.	15	TRBJ2-3	.	TGCAGTGCTCCCGTTACGGGGGTCCGCACAGATACGCAGTATTTT	CSAPVTGVRTDTQYF
TRBV11-3	few	14	TRBJ2-1	TRBD2	TGTGTCAGCAGCACCGGACTAGTGGTGAATGAGCAGTTCTTC	CVSSTGLVVNEQFF
TRBV20-1	many	16	TRBJ1-6	TRBD1	TGCAGTGCTAGAGATCAGAGGACAGGGGGAAATTCACCCCTCCACTTT	CSARDQRTGGNSPLHF
TRBV28	.	15	TRBJ1-2	.	TGTGCCAGCAGTCCAGCCGGGGCTCTCTCCTTTGGCTACACCTTC	CASSPAGALSFGYTF
TRBV20-1	.	13	TRBJ2-2	.	TGCAGTGCTAGTGCCCTTCTAACCGGGGAGCTGTTTTTT	CSASALLTGELFF
TRBV29-1	.	14	TRBJ1-2	TRBD1	TGCAGCGTTGAAGATCGGTACGGACAGGGTGGCTACACCTTC	CSVEDRYGQGGYTF
TRBV20-1	.	17	TRBJ2-6	.	TGCAGTGCTAGAGATCAACGTCGCTCAGGAGGGGCCAACGTCCTGACCTTC	CSARDQRRSGGANVLTF
TRBV11-2	.	19	TRBJ2-4	.	TGTGCCAGCAGCTTAGAGTGGACTAGGGGGAGGCCGGCCAGGAACATCCAGTACTTC	CASSLEWTRGRPARNIQYF
TRBV29-1	.	11	TRBJ2-1	.	TGCAGCGTGAAAATGGGGAATGAGCAGTTCTTC	CSVKMGNEQFF
TRBV29-1	many	16	TRBJ2-3	TRBD2	TGCAGCGCGGAAGGGAGCGGGAGCGTTAGCACAGATACGCAGTATTTT	CSAEGSGSVSTDTQYF
TRBV6-5	.	11	TRBJ2-7	.	TGTGACAGCAGTTACTCGGGGCGGCAGTACTTC	CDSSYSGRQYF
TRBV4-1	many	14	TRBJ2-1	.	TGCGCCAGCAGCCATAGGGGGGGTAACAATGAGCAGTTCTTC	CASSHRGGNNEQFF
TRBV10-3	.	12	TRBJ2-5	.	TGTGCCAATGGGCCGAACCAAGAGACCCAGTACTTC	CANGPNQETQYF
TRBV9	few	15	TRBJ2-1	TRBD1	TGTGCCAGCAGCGTAGGACAGGGGGACTACAATGAGCAGTTCTTC	CASSVGQGDYNEQFF
TRBV14	.	13	TRBJ1-2	.	TGTGCCAGCAGCCTAGGGGTGCACTATGGCTACACCTTC	CASSLGVHYGYTF
TRBV14	.	15	TRBJ2-2	.	TGTATCAGCAGCCCATTGACCGACCCGCGGGGGGAGCTGTTTTTT	CISSPLTDPRGELFF
TRBV20-1	.	16	TRBJ2-5	.	TGCAGTGCTCTCCCGGAAACTAGCAGCTTCCAAGAGACCCAGTACTTC	CSALPETSSFQETQYF